Shown below are 26 T cell receptor beta chains from a single sample sequenced in a study of beta chain features in type 1 diabetes. Every isolated RNA sample was fully reverse transcribed, so sequencing captured expressed TCRB transcripts. This table comes from immunoSEQ multiplex PCR, and its TCRdb copy is limited to in-frame clones, with some not included. The repertoire has some 220,000 clones, under 13% of them found once; the top ten carry less than 1.5%. Sequenced input: central memory CD4+ T cells from blood. The origin of the receptors is a man younger than 30 in good health.

This rearrangement joins TRBV7-2 to TRBJ1-2; D is unclear. This CDR3 region has 13 residues. Germline V gene lookup returns CDR1 SGHTA and CDR2 FQGNSA. The V end lost 0 bases, the J end lost 8 bases, and 10 bases lay between the germline ends. The CDR3 loop is CASSLASSVGYTF. The CDR3 nucleotides are TGTGCCAGCAGCTTAGCTAGCTCTGTCGGCTACACCTTC.

This clone was seen a few times. The V gene is TRBV5-1, the J gene TRBJ2-7; D may match TRBD1 or TRBD2 (7 bases each). From germline, CDR1 is SGHRS and CDR2 YFSETQ. The CDR3 sequence is 14 residues long. The V gene lost 2 bases and the J gene lost 3 bases, with 12 bases spanning the gap. In DNA, the CDR3 is TGCGCCAGCAGCTTAGACAGGGACTACTACGAGCAGTACTTC. This translates into CASSLDRDYYEQYF.

The chain carries TRBV7-9 and TRBJ2-3; D is ambiguous. The CDR3 runs 14 residues. Germline-derived CDR1 and CDR2 are SEHNR and FQNEAQ (reference sequence). Between the trimmed V and J ends, which lost 5 bases and 4 bases, there was a span of 13 bases. The CDR3, as DNA: TGTGCCAGCAGCCGAGACCGGACCCCAGATACGCAGTATTTT. It specifies CASSRDRTPDTQYF.

The V call is TRBV11-1, the J call TRBJ2-5; 8 nucleotides agree with TRBD1. V lost 2 bases and J lost 5; bases outside the gene matches: 7. Germline V lookup: CDR1 SGHAT, CDR2 FQDESV (reference sequence). The length of the CDR3 is 15 residues. CDR3 sequence (DNA): TGTGCCAGCAGCTTATCATGGACAGGGATGGAGACCCAGTACTTC. Translated, it gives CASSLSWTGMETQYF.

V and J are TRBV29-1 and TRBJ2-7, with D possibly TRBD2 on 5 matching bases. With 6 bases removed from V and 7 bases from J, the gap between germline ends came to 16 bases. The CDR3 spans 12 residues. In germline, CDR1 is SQVTM, CDR2 ANQGSEA. CDR3 sequence reads: CSVASAVGEQYF. The CDR3 nucleotides read TGCAGCGTGGCCTCAGCGGTGGGGGAGCAGTACTTC.

The chain recombines TRBV19 with TRBJ2-5; TRBD2 matches 11 bases. V lost 3 bases, J lost 3 bases, and 0 bases stayed unmatched. This CDR3 region has 14 residues. Germline lookup yields CDR1 LNHDA and CDR2 SQIVND (reference sequence). CDR3 loop: CASSMTSGKETQYF. Here the CDR3 DNA reads TGTGCCAGTAGTATGACTAGCGGGAAAGAGACCCAGTACTTC.

This clone turned up a few times. This chain links TRBV30 with TRBJ2-1; perhaps TRBD2 as D (5 bases). This CDR3 is 13 amino acids long. The V gene's germline CDR1 is GTSNPN and CDR2 SVGIG (reference sequence). The V end was cut by 7 bases, the J end by 0 bases, with 10 bases between. The DNA of the CDR3 is TGTGCCTTGGACTGGAGCTCCTACAATGAGCAGTTCTTC. As protein: CALDWSSYNEQFF. Together with reference TRBV30 and TRBJ2-1, the CDR3 gives the full variable domain: SQTIHQWPATLVQPVGSPLSLECTVEGTSNPNLYWYRQAAGRGLQLLFYSVGIGQISSEVPQNLSASRPQDRQFILSSKKLLLSDSGFYLCALDWSSYNEQFFGPGTRLTVL.

This clone was observed a handful of times. The chain links TRBV9 to TRBJ1-3; D remains unclear. This CDR3 spans 15 amino acids. Germline lookup yields CDR1 SGDLS and CDR2 YYNGEE. V was cut by 0 bases and J by 0 bases, with 7 bases left in between. The CDR3 DNA reads as TGTGCCAGCAGCGTAGACCTCGTCTCTGGAAACACCATATATTTT. This translates into CASSVDLVSGNTIYF.

The chain has TRBV5-1 and TRBJ2-7, with a tentative D call TRBD2 (5 bases). Trimming stripped 1 base from V and 6 bases from J, with 11 bases between. This CDR3 has 13 amino acids. The germline V gene encodes CDR1 SGHRS and CDR2 YFSETQ. The CDR3 nucleotides read TGCGCCAGCAGCTTGATTAGCGAAGGCGAGCAGTACTTC. Residues: CASSLISEGEQYF.

This clone appeared a few times. The rearrangement joins TRBV7-2 to TRBJ2-7; D uncertain. There are 12 residues in the CDR3. CDR1 is SGHTA and CDR2 is FQGNSA in the germline V gene. Trimming removed 0 bases from V and 6 bases from J, with 6 bases in between. CDR3 amino acids: CASSLAGSEQYF. The CDR3 DNA is TGTGCCAGCAGCTTAGCAGGGTCCGAGCAGTACTTC.

This chain connects TRBV11-2 to TRBJ2-5; possible D gene TRBD2, 5 bases. CDR3 length: 12 amino acids. Germline CDR1 is SGHAT and CDR2 is FQNNGV. The V end lost 5 bases, the J end lost 5 bases, and 9 bases lay between the germline ends. CDR3 loop: CASSPTGETQYF. For the CDR3, the DNA is TGTGCCAGCAGCCCAACGGGGGAGACCCAGTACTTC.

The chain uses TRBV7-9 and TRBJ1-4; D unclear. Germline V gene data show CDR1 as SEHNR and CDR2 as FQNEAQ (reference sequence). Trimming removed 4 bases at V and 7 bases at J, with 16 bases between. The CDR3 is 15 residues long. For the CDR3, the DNA is TGTGCCAGCAGCTCATTCCGGACTCTCGGTGAAAAACTGTTTTTT. Its protein is CASSSFRTLGEKLFF.

The table lists this clone with many counts. This chain joins TRBV9 and TRBJ2-1; no firm D call. The CDR3 is made up of 13 amino acids. With 0 bases removed from V and 8 bases from J, the gap between germline ends came to 9 bases. CDR1 and CDR2 from the germline V gene are SGDLS and YYNGEE. CDR3 amino acids: CASSVELYYEQFF. The CDR3 DNA reads as TGTGCCAGCAGCGTAGAATTGTATTATGAGCAGTTCTTC. Full variable domain (missing parts from reference TRBV9 and TRBJ2-1): DSGVTQTPKHLITATGQRVTLRCSPRSGDLSVYWYQQSLDQGLQFLIQYYNGEERAKGNILERFSAQQFPDLHSELNLSSLELGDSALYFCASSVELYYEQFFGPGTRLTVL.

The rearrangement uses TRBV6-6 and TRBJ1-1; no definite D call. The CDR3 length is 12 residues. Germline V gene sequence: CDR1 MNHNY, CDR2 SVGAGI (reference sequence). The V end lost 5 bases, the J end lost 11 bases, and 15 bases lay between the germline ends. In DNA, the CDR3 is TGTGCCAGCAGTCCCGGGCCCCGGTGGGCTTTCTTT. Translation gives CASSPGPRWAFF.

This clone was seen a handful of times. The V gene is TRBV15, the J gene TRBJ2-7, with D tentatively TRBD2 (6 bases). Trimming removed 2 bases from V and 5 bases from J, with 16 bases in between. The CDR3 is made up of 15 amino acids. The V gene's germline CDR1 is LNHNV and CDR2 YYDKDF (reference sequence). The CDR3 sequence is CATSRSLGSLNEQYF. The CDR3 DNA sequence: TGTGCCACCAGCAGATCCCTCGGGAGTTTGAACGAGCAGTACTTC.

This clone was detected a few times. The chain links TRBV7-2 to TRBJ2-6, with D unclear. The CDR3 extends over 15 amino acids. Germline V CDR1 and CDR2: SGHTA, FQGNSA. V was trimmed by 1 base and J by 0 bases, leaving 4 bases between them. The CDR3 reads CASSLVASGANVLTF. The CDR3 coding sequence is TGTGCCAGCAGCTTAGTCGCCTCTGGGGCCAACGTCCTGACTTTC.

In its sample, this clone was seen a few times. The chain links TRBV18 to TRBJ2-5; D unclear. Germline-derived CDR1 and CDR2 are KGHSH and LQKENI. This CDR3 has 13 residues. Trimming left V 2 bases short and J 5 bases short, with 9 bases between. The CDR3 protein is CASSPGNWETQYF. CDR3 DNA: TGTGCCAGCTCACCAGGGAATTGGGAGACCCAGTACTTC.

The rearrangement uses TRBV28 and TRBJ2-4; D remains unclear. V lost 3 bases to trimming and J lost 6 bases, with 9 bases between them. Germline V gene lookup returns CDR1 MDHEN and CDR2 SYDVKM. The CDR3 is made up of 13 amino acids. The CDR3 nucleotides are TGTGCCAGCAGTTTTCCAACTCTAAACATTCAGTACTTC. Amino acids: CASSFPTLNIQYF.

This sequence joins TRBV15 and TRBJ2-1; D is uncertain. This CDR3 comprises 15 residues. With 1 base removed from V and 2 bases from J, the gap between germline ends came to 9 bases. Per germline, CDR1 LNHNV and CDR2 YYDKDF (reference sequence). The CDR3 DNA is TGTGCCACCAGCAGAGCTGGAGTCACCTACAATGAGCAGTTCTTC. It yields the protein CATSRAGVTYNEQFF.

This clone appeared many times. In DNA form, the CDR3 reads TGTGCCAGCAGCCCCATCCGACAGGTCCAAGAGACCCAGTACTTC. This translates into CASSPIRQVQETQYF. V is TRBV7-9 and J is TRBJ2-5, with D possibly TRBD1 on 6 matching bases. CDR1 and CDR2 (germline): SEHNR, FQNEAQ (reference sequence). The CDR3 covers 15 residues. The V end lost 5 bases, the J end lost 1 base, and 14 bases lay between the germline ends.

In its sample, this clone was seen many times. This chain joins TRBV5-1 and TRBJ2-7, with a possible D match to TRBD1 (6 bases). The CDR3 has 16 amino acids. V lost 4 bases and J 1 base, leaving 18 bases between the germline ends. Germline V gives CDR1 SGHRS, CDR2 YFSETQ. The CDR3 DNA reads TGCGCCAGCAGCCCCAGCTCTGACAGGACTTCCTACGAGCAGTACTTC. Protein: CASSPSSDRTSYEQYF.

The V call is TRBV7-8, the J call TRBJ1-1; no clear D. Germline-derived CDR1 and CDR2 are SGHVS and FQNEAQ. V gave up 1 base and J gave up 1 base, with 7 bases separating them. The CDR3 is 14 amino acids. DNA of the CDR3: TGTGCCAGCAGCTTAGGCACATGGAACACTGAAGCTTTCTTT. Protein sequence: CASSLGTWNTEAFF. Variable domain in full (rest from reference TRBV7-8 and TRBJ1-1): GAGVSQSPRYKVAKRGQDVALRCDPISGHVSLFWYQQALGQGPEFLTYFQNEAQLDKSGLPSDRFFAERPEGSVSTLKIQRTQQEDSAVYLCASSLGTWNTEAFFGQGTRLTVV.

This clone was counted a few times. The chain combines TRBV6-5 with TRBJ2-7; possible D gene TRBD1, 6 bases. From germline, CDR1 is MNHEY and CDR2 SVGAGI. The V end was cut by 6 bases, the J end by 3 bases, with 15 bases between. The CDR3 is made up of 14 amino acids. DNA of the CDR3: TGTGCCAGCAGGTCCCGGGACAAAAACTACGAGCAGTACTTC. Protein sequence: CASRSRDKNYEQYF.

The genes are TRBV5-1 and TRBJ2-7, with 8 bases matching TRBD2. CDR3 size: 16 residues. Trimming at V came to 4 bases and at J to 2 bases, leaving 11 bases not matched to a gene. Looked up from germline, CDR1 is SGHRS and CDR2 is YFSETQ. CDR3 in DNA: TGCGCCAGCAGCGCCCTAGCGGGCCTTCAGACCTACGAGCAGTACTTC. This encodes CASSALAGLQTYEQYF. Drawing the rest from reference TRBV5-1 and TRBJ2-7, the complete variable domain is KAGVTQTPRYLIKTRGQQVTLSCSPISGHRSVSWYQQTPGQGLQFLFEYFSETQRNKGNFPGRFSGRQFSNSRSEMNVSTLELGDSALYLCASSALAGLQTYEQYFGPGTRLTVT.

The chain employs TRBV7-2 and TRBJ2-1; D gene unclear. The CDR3 runs to 15 residues. CDR1 SGHTA and CDR2 FQGNSA come from the germline V gene. The ends were cut back, 2 bases at V and 5 bases at J, with 13 bases in the middle. Here the CDR3 reads CASSLRYSADNEQFF. In DNA, the CDR3 is TGTGCCAGCAGCTTACGATACAGCGCTGACAATGAGCAGTTCTTC. The full variable domain, in which reference TRBV7-2 and TRBJ2-1 provide the parts outside the CDR3, is GAGVSQSPSNKVTEKGKDVELRCDPISGHTALYWYRQSLGQGLEFLIYFQGNSAPDKSGLPSDRFSAERTGGSVSTLTIQRTQQEDSAVYLCASSLRYSADNEQFFGPGTRLTVL.

As regards this clone: Being one base from a much bigger clone, this may be a read error. J is TRBJ2-1 and V is TRBV7-2; D not resolved. The length of the CDR3 is 11 residues. The V gene lost 1 base and the J gene lost 5 bases, with 0 bases spanning the gap. The germline V gene has CDR1 SGHTA and CDR2 FQGNSA. In DNA, the CDR3 is TGTGCCAGCAGCTTAGACAATGAGCAGTTCTTC. Protein sequence: CASSLDNEQFF.